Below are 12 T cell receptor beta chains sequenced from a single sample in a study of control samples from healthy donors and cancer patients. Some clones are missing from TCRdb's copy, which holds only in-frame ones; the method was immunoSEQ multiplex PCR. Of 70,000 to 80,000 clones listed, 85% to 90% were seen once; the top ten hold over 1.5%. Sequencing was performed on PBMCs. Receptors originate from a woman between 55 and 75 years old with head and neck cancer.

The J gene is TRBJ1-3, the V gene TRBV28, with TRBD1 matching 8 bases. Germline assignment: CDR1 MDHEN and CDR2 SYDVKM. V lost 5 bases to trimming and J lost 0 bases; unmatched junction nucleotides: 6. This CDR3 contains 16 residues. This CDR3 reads CASSLWTGSSGNTIYF. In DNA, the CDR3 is TGTGCCAGCAGTCTTTGGACAGGGAGCTCTGGAAACACCATATATTTT.

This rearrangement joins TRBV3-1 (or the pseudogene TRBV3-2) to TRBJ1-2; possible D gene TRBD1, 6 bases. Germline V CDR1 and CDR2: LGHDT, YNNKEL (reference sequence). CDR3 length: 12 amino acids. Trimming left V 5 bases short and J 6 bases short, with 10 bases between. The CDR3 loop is CASSEGGDGYTF. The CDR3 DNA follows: TGTGCCAGCAGCGAAGGGGGTGATGGCTACACCTTC.

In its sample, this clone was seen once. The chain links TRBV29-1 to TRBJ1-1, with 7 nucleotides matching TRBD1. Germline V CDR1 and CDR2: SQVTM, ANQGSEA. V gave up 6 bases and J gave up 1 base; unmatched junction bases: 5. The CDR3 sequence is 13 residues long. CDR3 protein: CSVERDRNTEAFF. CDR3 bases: TGCAGCGTAGAGCGGGACAGGAACACTGAAGCTTTCTTT.

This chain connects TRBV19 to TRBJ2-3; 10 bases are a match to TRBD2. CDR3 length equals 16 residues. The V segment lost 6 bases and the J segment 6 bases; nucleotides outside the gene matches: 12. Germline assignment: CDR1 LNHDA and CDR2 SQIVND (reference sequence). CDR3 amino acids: CASRKLAGAFPDTQYF. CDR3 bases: TGTGCCAGTAGAAAGCTAGCGGGAGCTTTTCCCGATACGCAGTATTTT.

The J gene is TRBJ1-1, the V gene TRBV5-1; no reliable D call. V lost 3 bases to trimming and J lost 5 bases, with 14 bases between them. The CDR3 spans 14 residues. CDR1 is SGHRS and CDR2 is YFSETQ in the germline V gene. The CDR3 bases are TGCGCCAGCAGCTCAACCCTAATGGGAACTGAAGCTTTCTTT. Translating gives CASSSTLMGTEAFF.

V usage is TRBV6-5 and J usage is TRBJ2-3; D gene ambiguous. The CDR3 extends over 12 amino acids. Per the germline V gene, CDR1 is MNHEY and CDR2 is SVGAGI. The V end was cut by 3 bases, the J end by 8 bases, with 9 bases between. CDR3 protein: CASSYLSGTQYF. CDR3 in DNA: TGTGCCAGCAGTTATTTGAGTGGTACGCAGTATTTT.

This CDR3 is CSATINEQFF. CDR3 nucleotide sequence: TGCAGTGCTACAATCAATGAGCAGTTCTTC. The rearrangement uses TRBV20-1 and TRBJ2-1; D is ambiguous. This CDR3 region has 10 residues. The ends were cut back, 4 bases at V and 6 bases at J, with 4 bases in the middle. CDR1 DFQATT and CDR2 SNEGSKA come from the germline V gene (reference sequence).

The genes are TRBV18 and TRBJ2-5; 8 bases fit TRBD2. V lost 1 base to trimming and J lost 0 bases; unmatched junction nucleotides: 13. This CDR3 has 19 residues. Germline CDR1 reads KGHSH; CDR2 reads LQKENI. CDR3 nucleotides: TGTGCCAGCTCACCACTAGCGTCTAGCGGGCAGATACACCAAGAGACCCAGTACTTC. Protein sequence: CASSPLASSGQIHQETQYF.

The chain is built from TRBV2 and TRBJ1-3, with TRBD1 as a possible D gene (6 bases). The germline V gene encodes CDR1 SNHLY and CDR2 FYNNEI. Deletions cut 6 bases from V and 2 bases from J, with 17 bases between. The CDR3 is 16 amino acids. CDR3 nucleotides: TGTGCCAGCAGCGCCGACAGGATTCAAACTGGAAACACCATATATTTT. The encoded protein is CASSADRIQTGNTIYF.

Here the CDR3 reads CASSLSSGSTETQYF. CDR3 sequence (DNA): TGCGCCAGCAGCTTATCTAGCGGGAGTACTGAGACCCAGTACTTC. This chain links TRBV5-1 with TRBJ2-5; 10 nucleotides agree with TRBD2. This CDR3 has 15 amino acids. Germline assignment: CDR1 SGHRS and CDR2 YFSETQ. V was pared by 2 bases and J by 5 bases, with 6 bases of the junction left unmatched.

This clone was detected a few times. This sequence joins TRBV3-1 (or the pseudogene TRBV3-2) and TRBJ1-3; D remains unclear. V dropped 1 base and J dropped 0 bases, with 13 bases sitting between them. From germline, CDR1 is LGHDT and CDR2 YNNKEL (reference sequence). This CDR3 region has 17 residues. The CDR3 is CASSQGLQSSSGNTIYF. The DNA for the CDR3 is TGTGCCAGCAGCCAAGGTCTCCAGTCGAGCTCTGGAAACACCATATATTTT.

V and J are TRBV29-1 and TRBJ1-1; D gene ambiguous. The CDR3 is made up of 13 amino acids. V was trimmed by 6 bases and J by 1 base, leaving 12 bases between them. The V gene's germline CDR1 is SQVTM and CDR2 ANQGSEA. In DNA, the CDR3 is TGCAGCGTGGCCCCGGACGCGAACACTGAAGCTTTCTTT. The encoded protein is CSVAPDANTEAFF.